The present T cell receptor beta chain was sequenced within a study of vaccination effects on CD4 cells after COVID-19. Study-level points and caveats: Late post-vaccination samples showed marked contraction of infection- and vaccine-induced clones. Missing from the study were early post-infection timepoints, and its convalescent patients were few.

Comments on this clone: Antigen: not known.

Using immunoSEQ multiplex PCR, the repertoire was profiled, and TCRdb retains in-frame clones only, with some absent. The table shows more than 9,500 clones, with more than 70% occurring only once. From germline, CDR1 is SGHAT and CDR2 FQNNGV. This CDR3 region has 16 residues. The junction had 5 bases not matched to a gene; V was cut back by 4 bases and J by 5 bases. Before sequencing, viral peptide pools were used by the ViraFEST assay to expand antigen-specific CD4+ T cells. Subsequent to ten to eleven days of culture, CD4+ T cells were isolated. Two-dose vaccination with either BNT162b2 or mRNA-1273 was given to the participants. Having tested negative for nucleocapsid antibodies, the vaccine recipients showed no prior SARS-CoV-2 infection.

This clonotype was sampled from a human donor who received a COVID-19 vaccine. The sequencing here drew on CD4+ T cells from PBMCs cultured with SARS-CoV-2 spike peptides, taken after COVID-19 vaccination. The chain links TRBV11-2 to TRBJ2-5, with 15 bases identical to TRBD2. As DNA, the CDR3 is TGTGCCAGCAGCTACGGACTAGCGGGAGGGCGTGAGACCCAGTACTTC. Translated, it gives CASSYGLAGGRETQYF.